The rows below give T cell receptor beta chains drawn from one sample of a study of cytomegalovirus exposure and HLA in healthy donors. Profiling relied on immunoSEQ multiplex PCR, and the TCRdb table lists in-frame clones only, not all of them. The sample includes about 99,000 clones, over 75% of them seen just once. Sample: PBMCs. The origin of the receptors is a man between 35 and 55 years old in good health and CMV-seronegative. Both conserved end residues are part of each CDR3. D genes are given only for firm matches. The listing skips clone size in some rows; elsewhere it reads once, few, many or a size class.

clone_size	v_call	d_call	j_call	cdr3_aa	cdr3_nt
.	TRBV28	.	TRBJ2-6	CATHSGANVLTF	TGTGCCACACACTCTGGGGCCAACGTCCTGACTTTC
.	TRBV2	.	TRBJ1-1	CASSESGLDEAFF	TGTGCCAGCAGTGAATCAGGACTAGATGAAGCTTTCTTT
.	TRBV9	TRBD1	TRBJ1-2	CASSVGQGQYGYTF	TGTGCCAGCAGCGTCGGACAGGGGCAATATGGCTACACCTTC
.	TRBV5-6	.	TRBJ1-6	CASSLPGDFSPLHF	TGTGCCAGCAGCTTGCCAGGGGATTTTTCACCCCTCCACTTT
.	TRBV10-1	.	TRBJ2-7	CASSESPGNKDEQYF	TGCGCCAGCAGTGAGTCGCCAGGGAACAAGGACGAGCAGTACTTC
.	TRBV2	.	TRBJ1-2	CASSLRAGPNYGYTF	TGTGCCAGCAGTCTGAGGGCAGGACCCAACTATGGCTACACCTTC
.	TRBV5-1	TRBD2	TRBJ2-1	CASSYGLAGANEQFF	TGCGCCAGCAGCTATGGACTAGCGGGGGCTAATGAGCAGTTCTTC
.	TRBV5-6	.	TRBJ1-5	CASSFQGLSNQPQHF	TGTGCCAGCAGCTTTCAGGGTCTGAGCAATCAGCCCCAGCATTTT
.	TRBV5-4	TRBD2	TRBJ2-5	CASSFSLAGVQETQYF	TGTGCCAGCAGCTTTTCACTAGCGGGGGTACAAGAGACCCAGTACTTC
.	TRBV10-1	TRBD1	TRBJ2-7	CASSDGTGSREQYF	TGCGCCAGCAGTGATGGGACAGGGTCCCGCGAGCAGTACTTC
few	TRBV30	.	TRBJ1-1	CACSRVGTEAFF	TGTGCCTGCAGCAGGGTGGGCACTGAAGCTTTCTTT
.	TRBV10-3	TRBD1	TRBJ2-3	CAISPGTGGRDTQYF	TGTGCCATCAGCCCCGGGACAGGGGGCCGAGATACGCAGTATTTT
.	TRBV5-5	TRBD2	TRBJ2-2	CASSVDPGGTGELFF	TGTGCCAGCAGCGTTGACCCGGGGGGAACCGGGGAGCTGTTTTTT
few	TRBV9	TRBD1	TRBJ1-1	CASSGGTGDTEAFF	TGTGCCAGCAGCGGAGGGACAGGGGACACTGAAGCTTTCTTT
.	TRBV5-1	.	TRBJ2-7	CASKFETGLSYEQYF	TGCGCCAGCAAGTTCGAGACAGGTCTTTCCTACGAGCAGTACTTC
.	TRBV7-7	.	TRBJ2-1	CASSLGESYNEQFF	TGTGCCAGCAGCTTAGGGGAGTCCTACAATGAGCAGTTCTTC